This T cell receptor beta chain was recorded in a study of Graves' ophthalmopathy and Graves' hyperthyroidism. Trimming took off 3 bases at V and 7 bases at J, with 9 bases between the two ends. This CDR3 is 11 amino acids long. CDR1 is SQVTM and CDR2 is ANQGSEA in the germline V gene. RNA transcripts were the template, and TCR beta CDR3 regions were amplified from them. HTBI-primed first-round RT-PCR preceded second-round multiplex PCR. TCRdb re-called the multiplex PCR reads with MiXCR, one entry per CDR3 protein. In the table there are about 380,000 distinct CDR3 sequences, approximately 15% of which are singletons.

The sample comprised peripheral blood. This TCR was sampled from a woman younger than 30 with stable Graves' hyperthyroidism. The chain couples TRBV29-1 to TRBJ1-2; possible D gene TRBD1, 6 bases. CDR3 region: CSVEGASGYTF. In DNA, the CDR3 is TGCAGCGTTGAGGGGGCCAGTGGCTACACCTTC.